This T cell receptor (beta chain) was recorded in a study of CD8 T cells in Susac syndrome. Overall study results and limits: The authors acknowledged that the study's TCR sequencing and HLA analysis involved relatively few individuals.

Reverse transcription used about 0.45 to 1 ug RNA and random hexamers. Multiplex immunoSEQ PCR targeted 54 Vbeta and 13 Jbeta TCR beta segments. TCRdb reanalysed the immunoSEQ multiplex PCR reads using MiXCR and keeps one entry per CDR3 protein. This table holds approximately 200,000 distinct CDR3 sequences, roughly 90% found once. Sequencing of TCR beta was carried out in blood CD8+ and CD4+ T cells. The CDR3 sequence is 17 residues long. Per germline, CDR1 SGHNT and CDR2 YYREEE (reference sequence). The junction had 9 bases not matched to a gene; V was cut back by 0 bases and J by 0 bases. As to this clonotype: Its target is not known.

The sequencing sample was made of CD8+ T cells from PBMCs. This chain joins TRBV5-4 and TRBJ2-7; TRBD1 matches 7 bases. This receptor was obtained from a human donor with multiple sclerosis. This chain's CDR3 is CASSLALDRENSYEQYF. The CDR3 region has the DNA TGTGCCAGCAGCTTGGCCCTAGACAGGGAGAACTCCTACGAGCAGTACTTC.